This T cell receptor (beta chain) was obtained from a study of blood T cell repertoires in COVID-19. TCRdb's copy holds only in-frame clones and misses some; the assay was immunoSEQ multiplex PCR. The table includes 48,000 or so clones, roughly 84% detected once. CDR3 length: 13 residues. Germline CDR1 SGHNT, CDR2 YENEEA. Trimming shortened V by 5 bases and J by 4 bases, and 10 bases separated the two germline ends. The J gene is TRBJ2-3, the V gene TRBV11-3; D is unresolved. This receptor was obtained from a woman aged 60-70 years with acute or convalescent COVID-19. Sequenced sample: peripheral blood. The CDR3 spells CASSTGFADTQYF. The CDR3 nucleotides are TGTGCCAGCAGCACTGGTTTCGCAGATACGCAGTATTTT.